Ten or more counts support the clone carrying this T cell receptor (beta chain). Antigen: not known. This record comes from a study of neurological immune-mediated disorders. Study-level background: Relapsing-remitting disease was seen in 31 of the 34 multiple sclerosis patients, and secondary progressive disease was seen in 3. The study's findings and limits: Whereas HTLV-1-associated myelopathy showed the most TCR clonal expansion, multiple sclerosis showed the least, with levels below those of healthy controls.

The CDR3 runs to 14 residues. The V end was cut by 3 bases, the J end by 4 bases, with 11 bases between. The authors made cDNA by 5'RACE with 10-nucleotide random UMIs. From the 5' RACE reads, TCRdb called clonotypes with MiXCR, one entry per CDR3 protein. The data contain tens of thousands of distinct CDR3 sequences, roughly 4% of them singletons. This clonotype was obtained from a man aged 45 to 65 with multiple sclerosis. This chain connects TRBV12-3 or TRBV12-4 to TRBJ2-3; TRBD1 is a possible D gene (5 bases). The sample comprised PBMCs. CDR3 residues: CASSLGRAADTQYF. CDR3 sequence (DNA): TGTGCCAGCAGTTTGGGCAGGGCGGCAGATACGCAGTATTTT.